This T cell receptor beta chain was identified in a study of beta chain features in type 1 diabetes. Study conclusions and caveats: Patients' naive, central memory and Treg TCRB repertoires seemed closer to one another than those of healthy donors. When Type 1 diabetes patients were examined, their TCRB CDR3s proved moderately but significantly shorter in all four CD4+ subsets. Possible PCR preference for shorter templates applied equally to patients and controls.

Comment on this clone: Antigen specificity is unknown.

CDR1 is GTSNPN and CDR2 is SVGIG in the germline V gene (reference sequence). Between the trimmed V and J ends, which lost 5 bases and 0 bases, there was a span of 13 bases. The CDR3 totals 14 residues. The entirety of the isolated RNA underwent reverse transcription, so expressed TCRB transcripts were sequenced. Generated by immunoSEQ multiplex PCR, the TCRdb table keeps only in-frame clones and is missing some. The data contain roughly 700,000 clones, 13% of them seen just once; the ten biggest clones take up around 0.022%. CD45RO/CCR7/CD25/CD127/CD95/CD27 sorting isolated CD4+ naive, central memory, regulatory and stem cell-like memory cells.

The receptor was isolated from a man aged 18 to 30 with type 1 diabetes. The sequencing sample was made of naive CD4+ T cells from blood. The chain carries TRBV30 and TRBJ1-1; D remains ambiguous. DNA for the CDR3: TGTGCCTGGGGGCTCGGAGGGATGAACACTGAAGCTTTCTTT. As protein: CAWGLGGMNTEAFF.